The rows below give T cell receptor beta chains drawn from one sample of a study of CD8 T cells in ankylosing spondylitis. A single record per CDR3 protein comes from TCRdb applying MiXCR to the 5' RACE reads. The repertoire holds approximately 440,000 distinct CDR3 sequences, approximately 17% seen once, with just over 1% in the top ten. Sequences were obtained from blood, either unsorted or a sorted T cell fraction (not recorded which). These receptors were obtained from a male donor with ankylosing spondylitis. The CDR3 runs from the conserved cysteine through the conserved F or W. D genes are given only for firm matches. Size tells how often a clone was seen (once, few, many) or the class of an expanded clone, and some rows leave it out.

DNA | CDR3 | size | V | D | J
TGCGCCAGCAGCCAGAGGGACAGTTCAACTAATGAAAAACTGTTTTTT | CASSQRDSSTNEKLFF | few | TRBV4-1 | TRBD1 | TRBJ1-4
TGTGCCAGCAGCTTAAGGCCCCCACAGGGGGCTGGAAACACCATATATTTT | CASSLRPPQGAGNTIYF | few | TRBV11-2 | TRBD1 | TRBJ1-3
TGTGCCAGCAGCCCCGAGCTAGCGGGAGGACCATACAATGAGCAGTTCTTC | CASSPELAGGPYNEQFF | few | TRBV7-2 | TRBD2 | TRBJ2-1
TGCAGTGCTGCCGTTCAGGGGCAGGGGGAGACCCAGTACTTC | CSAAVQGQGETQYF | few | TRBV20-1 | - | TRBJ2-5
TGTGCCAGCAGTTTGACACAGGGAGGTGGCTACACCTTC | CASSLTQGGGYTF | - | TRBV28 | - | TRBJ1-2
TGTGCCAGCAGCTTAAAGGGGGCTGGGAATGAGCAGTTCTTC | CASSLKGAGNEQFF | few | TRBV7-6 | TRBD1 | TRBJ2-1
TGCAGTGCTAGAGTGGCAGGGGGCATGAACACTGAAGCTTTCTTT | CSARVAGGMNTEAFF | - | TRBV20-1 | TRBD1 | TRBJ1-1
TGCAGTGCCCCGGAAGCGGGAGGGCCCAGGGAGACCCAGTACTTC | CSAPEAGGPRETQYF | - | TRBV20-1 | TRBD2 | TRBJ2-5
TGTGCCAGCAGTGGGACAGGGACCTCCTATAACTTT | CASSGTGTSYNF | - | TRBV6-1 | TRBD1 | TRBJ2-3
TGTGCCAGCAGTTCGGGGAGATACGAGCAGTACTTC | CASSSGRYEQYF | many | TRBV5-1 | - | TRBJ2-7
TGCGCCAGCAGCTTCGTAAGAAGGGACAGGGGGCTGGATGAGCAGTTCTTC | CASSFVRRDRGLDEQFF | - | TRBV4-1 | TRBD1 | TRBJ2-1
TGTGCCAGCAGCCCTAAAGAAGGGGGTAGACATGAAGCTTTCTTT | CASSPKEGGRHEAFF | - | TRBV7-3 | - | TRBJ1-1
TGTGCCAGCAGTTTAGCGCGCAATCAGCCCCAGCATTTT | CASSLARNQPQHF | many | TRBV12-3/TRBV12-4 | - | TRBJ1-5
TGCGCCAGCAGCCGGGCGGTTGGGATGAGCAATCAGCCCCAGCATTTT | CASSRAVGMSNQPQHF | - | TRBV4-3 | - | TRBJ1-5
TGTGCCAGCAGTCAGCGGACAGGGGGTTCGGACACCCAGTACTTC | CASSQRTGGSDTQYF | - | TRBV28 | TRBD1 | TRBJ2-5
TGCAGTGCCACGGCCGCGAACTTGAACACTGAAGCTTTCTTT | CSATAANLNTEAFF | few | TRBV20-1 | - | TRBJ1-1
TGTGCCAGCTCACCAGACTCCCCGGGAGAGACCCAGTACTTC | CASSPDSPGETQYF | - | TRBV18 | - | TRBJ2-5
TGCGCCAGCAGCCAAACAGGGGTTGGGGCCAACGTCCTGACTTTC | CASSQTGVGANVLTF | few | TRBV4-3 | TRBD1 | TRBJ2-6
TGTGCCAGCAGCTCCGTTGGAGGGCGCTCCTATAATTCACCCCTCCACTTT | CASSSVGGRSYNSPLHF | - | TRBV6-1 | - | TRBJ1-6
TGCAGTGCTGGCCAAAGAGGCGGGGTCACAGATACGCAGTATTTT | CSAGQRGGVTDTQYF | few | TRBV20-1 | - | TRBJ2-3
TGTGCCAGCAGTAAGGGACAGGTCCAAGTGGCTGAAGCTTTCTTT | CASSKGQVQVAEAFF | - | TRBV6-1 | TRBD1 | TRBJ1-1
TGCAGTACCCGACCGGGTACAGTGGCATGGGCTCTCTTT | CSTRPGTVAWALF | - | TRBV20-1 | - | TRBJ1-1
TGCGCCAGCAGCCCGGGACAGGGGGCGGTTGGCTACACCTTC | CASSPGQGAVGYTF | few | TRBV4-1 | TRBD1 | TRBJ1-2
TGTGCCAGCAGCTCGGGACAGCCTGGGGACTATGGCTACACCTTC | CASSSGQPGDYGYTF | - | TRBV7-3 | TRBD1 | TRBJ1-2
TGTGCCACCAGTGACGCAGGGGTGGTGGAGCCCCAGCATTTT | CATSDAGVVEPQHF | many | TRBV24-1 | - | TRBJ1-5
TGTGCCAGCACGGAGACGGAGTCCTACGAGCAGTACTTC | CASTETESYEQYF | - | TRBV2 | - | TRBJ2-7
TGTGCCAGCAGTTACTCCGGGGACGGACGGCAGCCCCAGCATTTT | CASSYSGDGRQPQHF | many | TRBV6-2/TRBV6-3 | - | TRBJ1-5
TGTGCCACCAGTGACCCTTCGACAGAGGGAGAGACCCAGTACTTC | CATSDPSTEGETQYF | few | TRBV24-1 | - | TRBJ2-5
TGCGCCAGCAGCTTGGGCCGGGAAACTAACTATGGCTACACCTTC | CASSLGRETNYGYTF | few | TRBV5-1 | - | TRBJ1-2
TGTGCCAGCAGTGCCCCCCGGGGGGCGGGTGAAGCTTTCTTT | CASSAPRGAGEAFF | - | TRBV28 | - | TRBJ1-1
TGTGCCAGCAGCTGGGGAGCGGGAAAATACACCGGGGAGCTGTTTTTT | CASSWGAGKYTGELFF | many | TRBV13 | TRBD2 | TRBJ2-2
TGTGCCAGCAGTGGAGCGAGGAATTCACCCCTCCACTTT | CASSGARNSPLHF | many | TRBV2 | - | TRBJ1-6
TGTGCCAGCAGCTTGGTTGCCCTAAATCCCTACGAGCAGTACTTC | CASSLVALNPYEQYF | - | TRBV5-5 | - | TRBJ2-7
TGCGCCAGCAGCCCCCTACTAGGGGGAACTCTAGCCAAAAACATTCAGTACTTC | CASSPLLGGTLAKNIQYF | few | TRBV4-1 | - | TRBJ2-4
TGCAGTGCTCTACCGGGGACAGGGACGAACGAGCAGTACTTC | CSALPGTGTNEQYF | - | TRBV20-1 | TRBD1 | TRBJ2-7
TGCAGCGCCGAAAGGGGGGATACGCAGTATTTT | CSAERGDTQYF | few | TRBV29-1 | - | TRBJ2-3